Sequencing of this T cell receptor beta chain was carried out in a study of cytotoxic CD8 clonotypes in ibrutinib-treated CLL (dated by TCRdb to the early 2020s). Study-level background: The cohort included around 15 treatment-naive and under 13 relapsed/refractory patients; around 17 were IGHV unmutated. Responses were partial in about 25 patients and complete in 2; after median approximately 66 months follow-up, roughly 15 stayed in remission and 12 progressed. The response samples were drawn at a median of roughly twelve months into treatment, with a range of roughly 6 to 36 months. On average, each sample yielded 255,043 productive templates and 85,000 to 95,000 productive rearrangements. Of the 90 or so participants in the trial, about two dozen had longitudinal samples available. Cryopreserved peripheral blood mononuclear cells were obtained prior to treatment, at the time of response, and at either disease progression or sustained remission. All remission and progressive disease samples were collected while patients were still receiving ibrutinib. The paper as a whole reports these results and caveats: Public clonotypes were rare and either shrank or stayed stable during treatment, and the rise in clonality at ibrutinib response reflected expansion of private clonotypes. Baseline clonality exceeded that of age-matched healthy donors and correlated strongly with circulating CD8+ T-cell counts. Lymph node repertoires were not examined, and the timing of sampling was not matched between patients in sustained remission and those whose disease progressed. Clonality rose at ibrutinib response, remained stable during sustained remission, and dropped back toward baseline at progression.

On a MiSeq, deep resolution sequencing aimed for a depth between 1 in 1 million and 1 in 200,000 T cells, with each clonotype covered 10x on average. TCR beta libraries were generated with the immunoSEQ hsTCRB Kit. The study's own analysis went as follows. ImmunoSEQ Data Assistant and ImmunoSEQ Analyzer were used for data analysis, and V, D and J genes were assigned according to IMGT definitions. Clonality, which ranges from 0 to 1, was calculated as one minus the normalized Shannon entropy of productive rearrangement frequencies. Only overrepresented clonotypes making up at least 0.05% of the repertoire of each patient were included in the public clonotype analysis. Repertoires from roughly 13 age-matched healthy donors in immuneACCESS were used as clonality controls. TCRdb obtained this table from immuneACCESS and retained in-frame rearrangements with V and J assigned. These tables miss some clones; where compared with another copy, unresolved V genes account for less than half of the shortfall, and the remainder is unexplained. V and J calls and clone size are given by that table; D and trimming were obtained from the DNA. The sample table contains 120,000 to 150,000 clones; only one count was recorded for roughly 80% of them. Of the sample, less than 30% falls within the top ten clones.

What this sample's time point label stands for: about 11 months on ibrutinib. For TCR beta library preparation, about 1.8 micrograms of genomic DNA were isolated from cryopreserved PBMCs. Longitudinal blood samples from CLL patients receiving ibrutinib monotherapy were subjected to high-throughput TCR beta sequencing. The patients took part in an open-label, single-center phase 2 trial of ibrutinib monotherapy. Note on this clone: The antigen it binds to is not known. No quality values exist for individual bases; no much larger clone is one base distant.

The CDR3 starts with the cysteine, ends with the phenylalanine, and has 13 residues. Solely the CDR3 DNA is kept, with 39 bases framed from the first base. The germline V gene sets CDR1 to MNHEY and CDR2 to SVGAGI. Trimming at the junction amounts to 6 bases on V and 4 bases on J, and the germline ends lie 12 bases apart. Specimen: PBMCs, collected after 12 months of ibrutinib treatment. The rearrangement combines TRBV6-5 with TRBJ1-1; D gene: possibly TRBD1, on 5 matching bases. The clonotype originates from a human donor with chronic lymphocytic leukemia. CDR3 loop: CASSKGELTEAFF. The nucleotides are TGTGCCAGCAGCAAAGGGGAGCTCACTGAAGCTTTCTTT.